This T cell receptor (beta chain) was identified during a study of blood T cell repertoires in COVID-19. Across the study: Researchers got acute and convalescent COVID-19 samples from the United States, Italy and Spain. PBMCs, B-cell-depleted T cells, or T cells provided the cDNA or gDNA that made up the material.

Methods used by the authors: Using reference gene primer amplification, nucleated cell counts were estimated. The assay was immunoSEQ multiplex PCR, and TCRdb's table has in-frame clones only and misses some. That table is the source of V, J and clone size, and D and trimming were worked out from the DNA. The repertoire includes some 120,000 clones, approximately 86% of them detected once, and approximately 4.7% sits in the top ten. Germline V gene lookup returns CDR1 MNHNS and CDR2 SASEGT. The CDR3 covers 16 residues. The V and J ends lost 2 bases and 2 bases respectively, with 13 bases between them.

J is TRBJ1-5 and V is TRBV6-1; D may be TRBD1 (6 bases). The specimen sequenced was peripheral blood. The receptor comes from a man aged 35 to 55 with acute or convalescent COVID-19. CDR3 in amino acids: CASSERLGAGNQPQHF. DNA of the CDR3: TGTGCCAGCAGTGAAAGGCTGGGGGCTGGCAATCAGCCCCAGCATTTT.